This T cell receptor (beta chain) was recovered during a study of blood T cell repertoires in COVID-19. Germline V gene sequence: CDR1 SGHVS, CDR2 FQNEAQ. V lost 3 bases, J lost 2 bases, and 14 bases lay in between. The CDR3 extends over 16 amino acids. Before being deemed recovered, Cohort 3 donors had two negative PCRs, clearance, or symptom resolution. Per the study methods: Nucleated cell number was recorded as an estimate derived from reference gene primer amplification. Clones were sequenced by immunoSEQ multiplex PCR, and TCRdb holds only the in-frame ones, with some missing. V, J and clone size reflect that table, while D and trimming were determined from the DNA. The data contain hundreds of thousands of clones, 80% to 90% of them singletons.

This receptor was identified in a man aged 30 to 39 who had recovered from COVID-19. The chain has TRBV7-8 and TRBJ1-3; tentative D call: TRBD1 (6 bases). Sequenced input: PBMCs or T cells enriched from blood (not recorded which). CDR3 DNA sequence: TGTGCCAGCAGCTTCAGGGGCTTCAGGGCTGGAAACACCATATATTTT. As protein: CASSFRGFRAGNTIYF.